The present T cell receptor beta chain was sequenced within a study of blood T cell repertoires in COVID-19. Study-level background: Samples of COVID-19 (acute and convalescent) were obtained from the United States, Italy and Spain. Sources were T cells, B-cell-depleted T cells, or PBMCs; the material itself was cDNA or gDNA.

The CDR3 has 16 amino acids. Per germline, CDR1 LNHDA and CDR2 SQIVND (reference sequence). Between the trimmed V and J ends, which lost 5 bases and 0 bases, there was a span of 16 bases. Authors' processing steps: Researchers report that nucleated cell counts were estimated from reference gene primer amplification. This table comes from immunoSEQ multiplex PCR, and its TCRdb copy is limited to in-frame clones, with some not included. V, J and clone size are taken as reported in that table, and D and trimming were inferred from the DNA itself. The table includes around 46,000 clones, 86% detected once. This clone has only a few counts.

The chain is built from TRBV19 and TRBJ1-1; no firm D call. This receptor was identified in a man in his sixties with active or convalescent COVID-19. Sequenced sample: peripheral blood. The CDR3 reads CASSGGYAAVNTEAFF. The CDR3 DNA follows: TGTGCCAGTAGTGGAGGATATGCGGCGGTGAACACTGAAGCTTTCTTT.